This note documents a single TCR beta chain sequence. TCRdb keeps only in-frame clones here, not all; method: immunoSEQ multiplex PCR. The table lists about 150,000 clones, approximately 86% of them singletons. This CDR3 contains 18 residues. CDR1 is MGHRA, CDR2 YSYEKL, per germline. Unmatched junction bases numbered 8, after V lost 0 bases and J lost 0 bases. The data stem from a study of blood T cell repertoires in COVID-19. The genes are TRBV4-1 and TRBJ2-1; 7 nucleotides line up with TRBD1. The sequence derives from a man older than 75 with COVID-19, enrolled during active disease. Sequences were obtained from peripheral blood. CDR3 sequence (DNA): TGCGCCAGCAGCCAAGATTCTACAGGGGCTAGCTCCTACAATGAGCAGTTCTTC. It encodes CASSQDSTGASSYNEQFF.